One T cell receptor (beta chain) is described in this entry. Germline-derived CDR1 and CDR2 are MNHEY and SVGAGI. V gave up 11 bases and J gave up 4 bases; unmatched junction bases: 9. CDR3 size: 14 residues. This sample was taken from a study of control samples from healthy donors and cancer patients. Only in-frame clones appear in the TCRdb table, and some are missing; sequencing was by immunoSEQ multiplex PCR. The table lists some 130,000 clones, approximately 92% of them singletons, with 2% to 2.5% in the top ten. The receptor comes from a woman aged 45-60 years in good health. The material sequenced was blood. V usage is TRBV6-5 and J usage is TRBJ2-1, with 9 bases fitting TRBD2. The chain's CDR3 is CAAGRLAVYNEQFF. The CDR3 coding sequence is TGTGCCGCGGGGAGACTAGCGGTGTACAATGAGCAGTTCTTC.